This TCR beta chain was recorded in a study of blood T cell repertoires in COVID-19. This clone has just one count. Repertoires were generated with immunoSEQ multiplex PCR, while TCRdb's copy carries only in-frame clones and drops some. The sample includes under 250,000 clones, more than 80% seen only once; the top ten take more than 5%. Trimming pared 3 bases from V and 4 bases from J, leaving 9 bases between. The CDR3 runs to 14 residues. The germline gives CDR1 SGHTA, CDR2 FQGNSA. This sequence joins TRBV7-2 and TRBJ2-2; tentative D call: TRBD1 (6 bases). The TCR comes from a human donor in a cohort sampled during active COVID-19. The sequenced material came from peripheral blood. The CDR3 here is CASSLTGGTGELFF. CDR3 in DNA: TGTGCCAGCAGCTTGACAGGAGGCACCGGGGAGCTGTTTTTT.